The rows below give T cell receptor beta chains drawn from one sample of a study of cytomegalovirus exposure and HLA in healthy donors. Assay: immunoSEQ multiplex PCR; the TCRdb copy retains only in-frame clones and omits some. This sample has 150,000 or so clones; roughly three quarters occur once, and the top ten carry over 10%. The sequenced sample consisted of PBMCs. The origin of the receptors is a man aged 30 to 39 in good health and CMV-seropositive. The CDR3 runs from the conserved cysteine through the conserved F or W. The D gene is left open where the match is weak. Expanded clones are given a class, and other clones once, few, many or no size at all.

j_gene,v_gene,d_gene,len,abundance,CDR3nt,CDR3aa
TRBJ1-2,TRBV7-8,-,14,-,TGTGCCAGCAGCTTAGACAGGGCTAACTATGGCTACACCTTC,CASSLDRANYGYTF
TRBJ2-3,TRBV15,-,15,-,TGTGCCACCAGCAGAAGCGGCACATACGTCAATACGCAGTATTTT,CATSRSGTYVNTQYF
TRBJ2-1,TRBV10-1,TRBD2,18,-,TGCGCCAGCAGTGAGTTTGCGGGCCGGGAGGGATCCTACAATGAGCAGTTCTTC,CASSEFAGREGSYNEQFF
TRBJ1-3,TRBV9,-,14,-,TGTGCCAGCAGCGTAGGAAACAGGGTGGACACCATATATTTT,CASSVGNRVDTIYF
TRBJ2-7,TRBV28,-,14,-,TGTGCCAGCAGTGACCCCGGACAGACCTACGAGCAGTACTTC,CASSDPGQTYEQYF
TRBJ2-1,TRBV27,-,13,-,TGTGCCAGCAGGCAGGGGACGCCAAATGAGCAGTTCTTC,CASRQGTPNEQFF
TRBJ2-5,TRBV10-3,-,14,few,TGTGCCACGCACTCGGCGACTATGGGGGGGACCCAGTACTTC,CATHSATMGGTQYF
TRBJ2-1,TRBV7-9,-,14,-,TGTGCCAGCAGCTTAGAACAGTCGTACACTGAGCAGTTCTTC,CASSLEQSYTEQFF
TRBJ2-5,TRBV21-1,-,15,-,TGTGCCAGCAGCAAATTGGGGGGTTTAGGTTTTGGCCCAGACTTC,CASSKLGGLGFGPDF
TRBJ2-2,TRBV5-1,TRBD2,22,-,TGCGCCAGCAGCTTGGGGCCGGCCCTAGGGGCTAGCGGGAGGGCTAGTACCGGGGAGCTGTTTTTT,CASSLGPALGASGRASTGELFF